Detailed here is one T cell receptor beta chain. Antigen specificity is unknown. The data were produced by immunoSEQ multiplex PCR, yet TCRdb's version contains in-frame clones alone and is incomplete. Here the sample spans roughly 92,000 clones, around 94% being singletons. This specimen belongs to a study of siplizumab effects on memory and regulatory T cells. Study results and caveats: Tregs that proliferated in siplizumab cultures did not have their suppressive function confirmed. Siplizumab produced a significant drop in alloreactive sequences attributable to unstimulated CD4+ memory cells. The mean Treg-derived percentage of mappable alloreactive CD4+ clones was about 70% with siplizumab compared with under 30% in controls.

V lost 4 bases, J lost 5 bases, and 5 bases lay in between. Germline V gene data show CDR1 as MDHEN and CDR2 as SYDVKM. This CDR3 contains 11 residues. The genes are TRBV28 and TRBJ1-2; no firm D call. The sequence came from a human donor in good health. Sequencing was carried out using non-Treg CD4+ T cells sorted from blood. The CDR3 sequence: CASSSQYGYTF. The CDR3 DNA is TGTGCCAGCAGTTCCCAATATGGCTACACCTTC.